Presented here are 2 T cell receptor beta chains from one specimen sequenced in a study of CD8 T cells in ankylosing spondylitis. TCRdb independently ran MiXCR on the 5' RACE reads; one entry per CDR3 protein. The sample has 300,000 to 400,000 distinct CDR3 sequences, around a tenth seen once. The sequencing input was blood, either unsorted or a sorted T cell fraction (not recorded which). The receptors originated from a female donor with ankylosing spondylitis or in good health (not recorded which).

Details on this clonotype: Compared with germline, one end of the junction differs, possibly owing to a read error. The chain combines TRBV20-1 with TRBJ2-5; TRBD2 might be the D (6 bases). This CDR3 comprises 15 residues. CDR1 and CDR2 (germline): DFQATT, SNEGSKA (reference sequence). The CDR3 loop reads CSARDPASVAEIQYF. The CDR3 DNA follows: TGCAGTGCTAGAGATCCAGCTAGCGTTGCGGAGATCCAGTACTTC.

At least ten counts were recorded for this clonotype. V gene TRBV5-1 combines with J gene TRBJ2-1; 7 bases line up with TRBD1. Germline values: CDR1 SGHRS, CDR2 YFSETQ. CDR3 length: 15 amino acids. After removal of 5 bases from V and 7 bases from J, the junction contained 12 bases not matched to a gene. CDR3 in amino acids: CASSRTGERTNEQFF. CDR3 coding DNA: TGCGCCAGCAGTCGCACAGGGGAAAGGACGAATGAGCAGTTCTTC.